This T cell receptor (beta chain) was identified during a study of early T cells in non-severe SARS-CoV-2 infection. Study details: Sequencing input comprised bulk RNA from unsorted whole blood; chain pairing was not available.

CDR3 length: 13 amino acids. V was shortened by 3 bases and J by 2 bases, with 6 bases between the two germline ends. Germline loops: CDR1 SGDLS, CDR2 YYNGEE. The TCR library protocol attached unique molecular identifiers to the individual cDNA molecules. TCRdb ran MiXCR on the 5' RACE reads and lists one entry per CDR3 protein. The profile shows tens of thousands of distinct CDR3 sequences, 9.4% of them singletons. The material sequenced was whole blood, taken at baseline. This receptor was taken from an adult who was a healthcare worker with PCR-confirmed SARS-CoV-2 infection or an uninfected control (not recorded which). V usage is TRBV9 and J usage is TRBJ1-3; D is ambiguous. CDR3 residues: CASSAVPGNTIYF. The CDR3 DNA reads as TGTGCCAGCAGCGCGGTACCTGGAAACACCATATATTTT.